These 8 T cell receptor beta chains originate from one sample sequenced in a study of blood T cell repertoires in COVID-19. Using immunoSEQ multiplex PCR, the repertoire was profiled, and TCRdb retains in-frame clones only, with some absent. Of approximately 300,000 clones in the sample, roughly nine tenths were seen once. Sequencing input: PBMCs or T cells enriched from blood (not recorded which). Receptors originate from a woman in her late teens or twenties who had recovered from COVID-19.

The rearrangement links TRBV28 to TRBJ2-3, with TRBD2 identical over 7 bases. After removal of 5 bases from V and 3 bases from J, the junction contained 8 bases not matched to a gene. CDR3 length: 15 amino acids. Looked up from germline, CDR1 is MDHEN and CDR2 is SYDVKM. The CDR3 DNA follows: TGTGCCAGCAGTCTCATCCAGGGAGGGACAGATACGCAGTATTTT. Translation: CASSLIQGGTDTQYF.

The V call is TRBV10-3, the J call TRBJ1-2, with TRBD1 matching over 10 bases. The CDR3 extends over 12 amino acids. The germline gives CDR1 ENHRY, CDR2 SYGVKD. The junction had 2 bases not matched to a gene; V was cut back by 10 bases and J by 3 bases. As DNA, the CDR3 is TGTGCCACCGGACAGGGGGACTATGGCTACACCTTC. It translates to CATGQGDYGYTF.

V usage is TRBV18 and J usage is TRBJ2-3, with 16 bases that match TRBD2. Trimming took 6 bases from V and 3 from J; bases not matched to a gene: 12. Germline V gene data show CDR1 as KGHSH and CDR2 as LQKENI. This CDR3 is 19 amino acids long. The chain's CDR3 is CASSPTGTSGGARTDTQYF. CDR3 nucleotide sequence: TGTGCCAGCTCTCCGACCGGGACTAGCGGGGGGGCCCGTACAGATACGCAGTATTTT. Full variable domain (remainder filled in from reference TRBV18 and TRBJ2-3): NAGVMQNPRHLVRRRGQEARLRCSPMKGHSHVYWYRQLPEEGLKFMVYLQKENIIDESGMPKERFSAEFPKEGPSILRIQQVVRGDSAAYFCASSPTGTSGGARTDTQYFGPGTRLTVL.

The rearrangement joins TRBV3-1 (or the pseudogene TRBV3-2) to TRBJ2-5; perhaps TRBD1 as D (6 bases). The CDR3 loop spans 16 amino acids. Between the trimmed V and J ends, which lost 4 bases and 2 bases, there was a span of 17 bases. Germline loops: CDR1 LGHDT, CDR2 YNNKEL (reference sequence). This CDR3 reads CASSPLDSKLQETQYF. In DNA, the CDR3 is TGTGCCAGCAGCCCCCTGGACAGTAAACTTCAAGAGACCCAGTACTTC.

The chain uses TRBV2 and TRBJ2-7, with D maybe TRBD2 (5 bases). The germline V and J ends were trimmed by 2 bases and 0 bases, with 8 bases remaining between them. The CDR3 has 14 amino acids. In germline, CDR1 is SNHLY, CDR2 FYNNEI. The CDR3: CASSESGPSYEQYF. In nucleotides, the CDR3 is TGTGCCAGCAGTGAAAGCGGCCCCTCCTACGAGCAGTACTTC.

The V and J genes are TRBV28 and TRBJ2-7; 7 bases map to TRBD1. The germline gives CDR1 MDHEN, CDR2 SYDVKM. CDR3 length: 15 residues. The J segment lost 5 bases and the V segment lost 6 bases, leaving 13 bases of the junction unmatched. CDR3 loop: CASSPDREISHEQYF. CDR3 nucleotides: TGTGCCAGCAGCCCCGACAGGGAGATTTCCCACGAGCAGTACTTC.

The CDR3: CASSLVGQNTEAFF. CDR3 sequence (DNA): TGTGCCAGCAGCTTAGTCGGTCAGAACACTGAAGCTTTCTTT. The chain couples TRBV13 to TRBJ1-1; D not resolved. Per the germline V gene, CDR1 is PRHDT and CDR2 is FYEKMQ (reference sequence). The CDR3 is 14 residues long. Trimming stripped 1 base from V and 1 base from J, with 7 bases between. The entire variable domain, with the rest obtained from reference TRBV13 and TRBJ1-1, is as follows: AAGVIQSPRHLIKEKRETATLKCYPIPRHDTVYWYQQGPGQDPQFLISFYEKMQSDKGSIPDRFSAQQFSDYHSELNMSSLELGDSALYFCASSLVGQNTEAFFGQGTRLTVV.

The chain employs TRBV7-6 and TRBJ2-7; perhaps TRBD1 as D (5 bases). Between the trimmed V and J ends, which lost 5 bases and 0 bases, there was a span of 11 bases. The CDR3 is 14 amino acids. CDR1 is SGHVS, CDR2 FNYEAQ, per germline. As DNA, the CDR3 is TGTGCCAGCAGCCTAGAAGGGGACTCCTACGAGCAGTACTTC. Translated, it gives CASSLEGDSYEQYF.